This T cell receptor (beta chain) was obtained from a study of T cells in Graves' hyperthyroidism and ophthalmopathy. TCR beta CDR3 regions were amplified from RNA. A first-round RT-PCR of the TCR CDR3 used the HTBI primer set. In TCRdb, the multiplex PCR reads were re-called with MiXCR into one record per CDR3 protein. In the table there are more than 500,000 distinct CDR3 sequences, over 12% of which are singletons. In regard to this clonotype: Its target is not known.

Study conclusions and caveats: In validation, the model predicted ophthalmopathy. These predictions came a median roughly 6 months before onset. The majority of expanded thyroid clonotypes above 0.001 also appeared in blood.

Ophthalmopathy patients showed a Clinical Activity Score of at least 3, NOSPECS grade of at least 4 and duration under 3 months. Fresh peripheral blood, roughly 9.6 ml, was the source of the PBMCs. This CDR3 has 15 amino acids. V shed 1 base and J 5 bases; nucleotides not matched to a gene: 6. Germline assignment: CDR1 LNHNV and CDR2 YYDKDF (reference sequence). The V and J genes are TRBV15 and TRBJ2-3, with 7 bases that match TRBD1. The sequenced sample was blood. The sequence came from a middle-aged woman with Graves' ophthalmopathy. CDR3 nucleotides: TGTGCCACCAGCAGAGCCCCAGGGGGTGGAGATACGCAGTATTTT. It is translated as CATSRAPGGGDTQYF.